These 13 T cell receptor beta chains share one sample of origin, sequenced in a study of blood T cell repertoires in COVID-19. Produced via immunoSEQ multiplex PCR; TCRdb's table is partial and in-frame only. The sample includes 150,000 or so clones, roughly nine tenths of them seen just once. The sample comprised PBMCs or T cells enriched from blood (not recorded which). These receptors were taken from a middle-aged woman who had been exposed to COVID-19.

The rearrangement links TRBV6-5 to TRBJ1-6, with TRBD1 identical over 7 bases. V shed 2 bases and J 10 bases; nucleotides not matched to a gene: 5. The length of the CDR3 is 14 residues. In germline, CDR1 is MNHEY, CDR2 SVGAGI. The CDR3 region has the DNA TGTGCCAGCAGTTACAGGGGGCTAGGGTCACCCCTCCACTTT. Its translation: CASSYRGLGSPLHF.

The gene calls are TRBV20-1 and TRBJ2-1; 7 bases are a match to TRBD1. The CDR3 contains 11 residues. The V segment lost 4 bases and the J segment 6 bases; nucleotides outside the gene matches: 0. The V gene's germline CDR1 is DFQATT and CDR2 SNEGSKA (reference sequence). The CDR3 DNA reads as TGCAGTGCTAACAGGGGCAATGAGCAGTTCTTC. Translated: CSANRGNEQFF.

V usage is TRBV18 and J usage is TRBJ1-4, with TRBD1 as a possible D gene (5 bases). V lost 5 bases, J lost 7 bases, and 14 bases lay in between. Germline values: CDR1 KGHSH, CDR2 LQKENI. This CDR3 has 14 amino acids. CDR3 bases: TGTGCCAGCTCATTCGCGGGGGTGCTTGAAAAACTGTTTTTT. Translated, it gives CASSFAGVLEKLFF.

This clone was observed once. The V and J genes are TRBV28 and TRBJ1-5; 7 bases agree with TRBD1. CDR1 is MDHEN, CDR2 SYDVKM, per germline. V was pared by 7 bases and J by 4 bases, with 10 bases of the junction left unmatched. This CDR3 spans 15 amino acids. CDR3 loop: CASTTNTGANQPQHF. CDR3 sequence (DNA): TGTGCCAGCACGACTAATACAGGGGCAAATCAGCCCCAGCATTTT.

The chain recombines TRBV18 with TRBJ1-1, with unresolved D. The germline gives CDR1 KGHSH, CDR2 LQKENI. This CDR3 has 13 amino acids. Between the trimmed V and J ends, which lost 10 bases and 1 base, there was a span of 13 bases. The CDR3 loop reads CATRRAPNTEAFF. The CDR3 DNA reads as TGTGCCACTCGGAGAGCCCCGAACACTGAAGCTTTCTTT. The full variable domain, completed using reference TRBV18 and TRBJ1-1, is NAGVMQNPRHLVRRRGQEARLRCSPMKGHSHVYWYRQLPEEGLKFMVYLQKENIIDESGMPKERFSAEFPKEGPSILRIQQVVRGDSAAYFCATRRAPNTEAFFGQGTRLTVV.

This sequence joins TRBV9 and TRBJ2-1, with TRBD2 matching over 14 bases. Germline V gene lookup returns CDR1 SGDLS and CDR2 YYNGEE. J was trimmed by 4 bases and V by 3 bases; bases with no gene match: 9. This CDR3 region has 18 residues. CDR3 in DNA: TGTGCCAGCAGCGGGGGACTAGCGGGAGACCCTGTGTACAATGAGCAGTTCTTC. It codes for CASSGGLAGDPVYNEQFF.

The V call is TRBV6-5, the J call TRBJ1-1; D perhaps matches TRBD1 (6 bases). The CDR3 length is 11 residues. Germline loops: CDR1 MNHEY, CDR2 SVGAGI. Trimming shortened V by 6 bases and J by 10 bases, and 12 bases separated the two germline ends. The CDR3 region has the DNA TGTGCCAGCAGCACAGGGTTCGGAGCTTTCTTT. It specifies CASSTGFGAFF.

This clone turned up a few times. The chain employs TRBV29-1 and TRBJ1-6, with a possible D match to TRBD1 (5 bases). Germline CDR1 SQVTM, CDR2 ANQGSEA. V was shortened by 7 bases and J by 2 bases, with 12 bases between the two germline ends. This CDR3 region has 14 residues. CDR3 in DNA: TGCAGCGCACACCCGACAGCCTATAATTCACCCCTCCACTTT. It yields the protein CSAHPTAYNSPLHF.

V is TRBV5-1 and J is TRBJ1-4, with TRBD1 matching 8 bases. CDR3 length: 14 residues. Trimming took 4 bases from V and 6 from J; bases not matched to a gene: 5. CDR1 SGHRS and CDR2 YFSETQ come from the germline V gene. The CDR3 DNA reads TGCGCCAGCAGCGCCAGGGGGCGCGATGAAAAACTGTTTTTT. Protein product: CASSARGRDEKLFF.

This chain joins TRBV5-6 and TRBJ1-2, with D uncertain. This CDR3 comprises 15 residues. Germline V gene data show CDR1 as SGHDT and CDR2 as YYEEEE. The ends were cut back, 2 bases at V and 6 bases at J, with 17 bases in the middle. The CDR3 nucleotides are TGTGCCAGCAGCTTCCGGAGGACCCAAGTCGATGGCTACACCTTC. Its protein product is CASSFRRTQVDGYTF.

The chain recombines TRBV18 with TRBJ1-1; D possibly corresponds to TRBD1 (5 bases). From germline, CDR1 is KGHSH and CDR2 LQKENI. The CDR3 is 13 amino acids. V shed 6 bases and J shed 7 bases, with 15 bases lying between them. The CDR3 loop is CASSPDTTFEAFF. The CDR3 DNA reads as TGTGCCAGCTCCCCGGACACCACCTTTGAAGCTTTCTTT.

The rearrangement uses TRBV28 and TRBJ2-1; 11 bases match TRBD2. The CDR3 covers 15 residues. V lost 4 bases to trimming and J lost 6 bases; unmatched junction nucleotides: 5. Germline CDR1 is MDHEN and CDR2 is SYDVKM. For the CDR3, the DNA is TGTGCCAGCAGTTCTCCCACTAGCGGGAGCAATGAGCAGTTCTTC. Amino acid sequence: CASSSPTSGSNEQFF. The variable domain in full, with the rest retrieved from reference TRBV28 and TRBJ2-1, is DVKVTQSSRYLVKRTGEKVFLECVQDMDHENMFWYRQDPGLGLRLIYFSYDVKMKEKGDIPEGYSVSREKKERFSLILESASTNQTSMYLCASSSPTSGSNEQFFGPGTRLTVL.

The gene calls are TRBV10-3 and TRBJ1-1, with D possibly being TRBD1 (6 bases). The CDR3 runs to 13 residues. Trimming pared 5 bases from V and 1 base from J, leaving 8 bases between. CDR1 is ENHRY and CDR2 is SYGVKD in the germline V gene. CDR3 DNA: TGTGCCATCAGTAGGGGACAGAACACTGAAGCTTTCTTT. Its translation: CAISRGQNTEAFF.